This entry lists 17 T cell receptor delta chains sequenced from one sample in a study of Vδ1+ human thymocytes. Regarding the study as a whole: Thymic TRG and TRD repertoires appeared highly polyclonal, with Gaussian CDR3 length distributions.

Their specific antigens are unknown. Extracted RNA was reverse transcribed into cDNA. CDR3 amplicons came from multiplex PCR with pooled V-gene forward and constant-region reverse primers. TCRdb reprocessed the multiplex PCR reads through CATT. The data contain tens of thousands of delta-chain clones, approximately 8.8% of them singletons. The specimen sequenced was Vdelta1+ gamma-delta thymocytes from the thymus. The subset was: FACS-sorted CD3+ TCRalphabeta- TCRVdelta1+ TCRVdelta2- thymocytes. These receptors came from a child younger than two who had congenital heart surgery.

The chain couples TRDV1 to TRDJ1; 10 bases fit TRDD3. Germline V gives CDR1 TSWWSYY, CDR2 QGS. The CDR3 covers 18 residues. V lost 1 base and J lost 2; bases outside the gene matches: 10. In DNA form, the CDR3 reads TGTGCTCTTGGGGAACGGGCCTGTCGGGGGATACGGACCGATAAACTCATCTTT. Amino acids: CALGERACRGIRTDKLIF.

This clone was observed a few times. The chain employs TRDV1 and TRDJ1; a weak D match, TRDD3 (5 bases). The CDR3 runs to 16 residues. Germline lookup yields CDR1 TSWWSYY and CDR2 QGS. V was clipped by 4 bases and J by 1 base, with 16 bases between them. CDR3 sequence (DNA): TGTGCTCTTGGGGTTATACTCCTCGGGGGCACCGATAAACTCATCTTT. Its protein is CALGVILLGGTDKLIF.

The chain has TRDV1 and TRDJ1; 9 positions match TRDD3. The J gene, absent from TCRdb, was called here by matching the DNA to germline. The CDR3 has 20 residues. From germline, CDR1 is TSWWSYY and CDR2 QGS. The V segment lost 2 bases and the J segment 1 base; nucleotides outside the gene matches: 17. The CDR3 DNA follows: TGTGCTCTTGGGGAATTCGCGAGAGGGGGATACAAGGGGGGCACCGATAAACTCATCTTT. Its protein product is CALGEFARGGYKGGTDKLIF.

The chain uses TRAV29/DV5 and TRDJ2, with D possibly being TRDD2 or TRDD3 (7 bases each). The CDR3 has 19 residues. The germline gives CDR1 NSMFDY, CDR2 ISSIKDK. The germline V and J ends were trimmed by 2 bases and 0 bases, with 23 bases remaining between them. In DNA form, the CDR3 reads TGTGCAGCAAGTTCCTACCGAGCTGGGGGCCCTGCTTTGACAGCACAACTCTTCTTT. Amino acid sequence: CAASSYRAGGPALTAQLFF.

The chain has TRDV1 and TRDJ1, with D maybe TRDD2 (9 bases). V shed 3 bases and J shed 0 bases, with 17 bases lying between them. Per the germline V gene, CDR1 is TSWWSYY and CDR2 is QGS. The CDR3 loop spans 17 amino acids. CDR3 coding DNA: TGTGCTCTTGGGGACCCCTTCCTACTGGGGGACACCGATAAACTCATCTTT. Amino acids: CALGDPFLLGDTDKLIF.

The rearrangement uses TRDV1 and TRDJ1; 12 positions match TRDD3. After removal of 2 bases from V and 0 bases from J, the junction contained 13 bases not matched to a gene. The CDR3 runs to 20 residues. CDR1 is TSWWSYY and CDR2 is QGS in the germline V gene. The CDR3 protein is CALGELELGDTRVYTDKLIF. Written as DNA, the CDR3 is TGTGCTCTTGGGGAATTAGAACTGGGGGATACTAGGGTGTACACCGATAAACTCATCTTT.

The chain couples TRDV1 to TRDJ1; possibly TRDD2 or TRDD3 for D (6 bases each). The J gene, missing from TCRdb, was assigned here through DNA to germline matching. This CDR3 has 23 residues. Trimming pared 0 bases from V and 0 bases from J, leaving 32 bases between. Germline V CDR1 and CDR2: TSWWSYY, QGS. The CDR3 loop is CALGELRRPSQARGNQYTDKLIF. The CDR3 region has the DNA TGTGCTCTTGGGGAACTACGCAGGCCTTCCCAGGCCCGGGGGAATCAGTACACCGATAAACTCATCTTT.

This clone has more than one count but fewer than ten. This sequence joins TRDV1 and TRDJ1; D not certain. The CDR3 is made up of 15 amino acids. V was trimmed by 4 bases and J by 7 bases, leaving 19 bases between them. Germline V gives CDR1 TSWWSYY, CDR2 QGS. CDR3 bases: TGTGCTCTTGGGGGCAAGGGTCCCTTTCCCGGTAAACTCATCTTT. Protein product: CALGGKGPFPGKLIF.

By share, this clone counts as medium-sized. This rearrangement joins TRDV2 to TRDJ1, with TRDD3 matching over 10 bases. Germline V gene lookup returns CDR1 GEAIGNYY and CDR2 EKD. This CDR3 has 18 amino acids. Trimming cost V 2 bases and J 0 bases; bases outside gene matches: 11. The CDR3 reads CACDRIKGDTRYTDKLIF. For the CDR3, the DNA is TGTGCCTGTGACAGAATTAAGGGGGATACGCGGTACACCGATAAACTCATCTTT.

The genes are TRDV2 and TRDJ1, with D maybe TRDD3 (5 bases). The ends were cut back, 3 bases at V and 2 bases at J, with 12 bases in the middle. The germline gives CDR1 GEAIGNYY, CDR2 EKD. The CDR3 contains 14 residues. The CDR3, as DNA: TGTGCCTGTGACGGGGGGCCAGGGACCGATAAACTCATCTTT. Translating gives CACDGGPGTDKLIF.

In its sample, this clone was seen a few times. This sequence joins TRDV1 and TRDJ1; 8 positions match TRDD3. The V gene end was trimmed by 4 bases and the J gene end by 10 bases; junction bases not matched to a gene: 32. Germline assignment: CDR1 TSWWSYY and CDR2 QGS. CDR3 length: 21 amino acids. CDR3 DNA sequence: TGTGCTCTTGGGGTTAACTCGACTTCCCTTTGGTCTGGGGGACCCATCATCGGACTCATCTTT. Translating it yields CALGVNSTSLWSGGPIIGLIF.

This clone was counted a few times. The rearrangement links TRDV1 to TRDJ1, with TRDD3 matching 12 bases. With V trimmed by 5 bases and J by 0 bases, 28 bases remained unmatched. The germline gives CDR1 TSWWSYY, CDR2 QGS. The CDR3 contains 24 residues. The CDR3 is CALGSHLSFLRGVLGDTYTDKLIF. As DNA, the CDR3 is TGTGCTCTTGGGTCGCATTTGTCCTTCCTACGAGGGGTACTGGGGGATACTTACACCGATAAACTCATCTTT.

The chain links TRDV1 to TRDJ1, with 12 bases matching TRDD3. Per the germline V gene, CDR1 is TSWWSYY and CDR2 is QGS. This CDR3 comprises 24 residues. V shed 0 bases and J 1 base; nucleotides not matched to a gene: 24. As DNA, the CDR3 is TGTGCTCTTGGGGAACTACGTCGGTCCCGACTCTGGGGGATACGCAGAAGGGGCACCGATAAACTCATCTTT. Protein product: CALGELRRSRLWGIRRRGTDKLIF.

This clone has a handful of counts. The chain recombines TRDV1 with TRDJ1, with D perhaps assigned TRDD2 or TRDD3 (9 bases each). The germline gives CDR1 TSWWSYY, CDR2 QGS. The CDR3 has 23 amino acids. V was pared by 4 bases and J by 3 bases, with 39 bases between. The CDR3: CALGGLPTQPKMGDSGASDKLIF. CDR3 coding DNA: TGTGCTCTTGGGGGCCTTCCTACCCAACCTAAGATGGGGGATAGTGGGGCATCCGATAAACTCATCTTT.

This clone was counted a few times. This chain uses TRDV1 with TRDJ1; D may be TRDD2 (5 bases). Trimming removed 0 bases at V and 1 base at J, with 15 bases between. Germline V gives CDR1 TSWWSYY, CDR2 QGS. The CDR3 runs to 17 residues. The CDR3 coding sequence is TGTGCTCTTGGGGAACTCATCCTAGCGGACCTCACCGATAAACTCATCTTT. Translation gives CALGELILADLTDKLIF.

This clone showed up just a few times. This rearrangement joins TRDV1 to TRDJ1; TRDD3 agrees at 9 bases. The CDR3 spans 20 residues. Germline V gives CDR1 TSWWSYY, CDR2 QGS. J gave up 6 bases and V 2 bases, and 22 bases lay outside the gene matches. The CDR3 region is CALGEARIPTGGPGLHKLIF. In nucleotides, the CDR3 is TGTGCTCTTGGGGAAGCCCGAATTCCTACTGGGGGACCAGGACTTCATAAACTCATCTTT.

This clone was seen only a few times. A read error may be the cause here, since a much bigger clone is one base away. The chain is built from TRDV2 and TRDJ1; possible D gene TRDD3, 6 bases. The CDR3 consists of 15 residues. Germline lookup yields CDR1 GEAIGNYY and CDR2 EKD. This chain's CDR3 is CACEGPTGHTDKPIF. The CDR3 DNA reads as TGTGCCTGTGAGGGACCGACTGGGCACACCGATAAACCCATCTTT.